This T cell receptor (beta chain) emerged from a study of CD8 T cells in ankylosing spondylitis. 5'-RACE, quantitative and with molecular barcodes, yielded the TCR beta libraries. TCRdb re-analysed the 5' RACE reads in MiXCR, keeping a single row per CDR3 protein. This sample carries 150,000 to 250,000 distinct CDR3 sequences, roughly 12% of them seen once, and the ten largest clones take 16%. CDR3 length equals 12 residues. Trimming took 3 bases from V and 8 from J, leaving 13 bases between them. Germline assignment: CDR1 SQVTM and CDR2 ANQGSEA. Study results and caveats: From matched ankylosing spondylitis synovial fluid, disease-linked clones were reportedly recovered at significantly enriched levels. Disease-linked clones bore a CD8+ phenotype and were relatively rare in peripheral blood. Ankylosing spondylitis blood appeared to carry a characteristic TCR beta motif of under ten highly homologous variants.

For this clonotype: The antigen is undetermined.

This receptor was identified in a male donor with ankylosing spondylitis or in good health (not recorded which). The rearrangement links TRBV29-1 to TRBJ1-2; D may be TRBD1 (6 bases). Source material: blood, either unsorted or a sorted T cell fraction (not recorded which). DNA of the CDR3: TGCAGCGTTGAGGACAGCTCTAGGGGCTACACCTTC. It yields the protein CSVEDSSRGYTF.